Sequencing of this TCR beta chain was carried out in a study of cytomegalovirus exposure and HLA in healthy donors. CDR1 and CDR2 (germline): WNHNN, SYGVQD (reference sequence). V was trimmed by 4 bases and J by 5 bases, leaving 12 bases between them. This CDR3 contains 13 residues. The PCR used 60 Vbeta and 13 Jbeta primers. TCRdb's copy holds only in-frame clones and misses some; the assay was immunoSEQ multiplex PCR. The data show about 140,000 clones, around 75% seen once. This receptor was obtained from a man in his forties in good health and CMV-seronegative. The chain combines TRBV10-1 with TRBJ2-7; D gene unclear. The sequencing sample was made of PBMCs. CDR3 loop: CASSAYRTNEQYF. In nucleotides, the CDR3 is TGCGCCAGCAGTGCGTACAGAACCAACGAGCAGTACTTC.